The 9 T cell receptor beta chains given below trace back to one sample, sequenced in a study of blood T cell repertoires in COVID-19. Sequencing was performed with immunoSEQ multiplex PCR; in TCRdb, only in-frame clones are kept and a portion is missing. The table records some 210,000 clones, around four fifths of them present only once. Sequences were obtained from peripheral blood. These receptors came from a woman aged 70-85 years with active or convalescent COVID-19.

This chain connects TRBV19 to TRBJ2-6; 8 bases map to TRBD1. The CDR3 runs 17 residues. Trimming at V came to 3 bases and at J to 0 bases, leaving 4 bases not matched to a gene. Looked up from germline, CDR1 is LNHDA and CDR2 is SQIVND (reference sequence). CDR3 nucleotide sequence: TGTGCCAGTAGTATCGGGACAGGCCACTCTGGGGCCAACGTCCTGACTTTC. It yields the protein CASSIGTGHSGANVLTF. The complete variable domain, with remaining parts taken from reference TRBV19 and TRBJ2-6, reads DGGITQSPKYLFRKEGQNVTLSCEQNLNHDAMYWYRQDPGQGLRLIYYSQIVNDFQKGDIAEGYSVSREKKESFPLTVTSAQKNPTAFYLCASSIGTGHSGANVLTFGAGSRLTVL.

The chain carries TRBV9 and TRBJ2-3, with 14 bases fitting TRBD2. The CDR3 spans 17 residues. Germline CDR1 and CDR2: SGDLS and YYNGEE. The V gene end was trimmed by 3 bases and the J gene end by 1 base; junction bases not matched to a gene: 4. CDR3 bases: TGTGCCAGCAGCGAGGGACTAGCGGGAGTCGGCACAGATACGCAGTATTTT. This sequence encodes CASSEGLAGVGTDTQYF.

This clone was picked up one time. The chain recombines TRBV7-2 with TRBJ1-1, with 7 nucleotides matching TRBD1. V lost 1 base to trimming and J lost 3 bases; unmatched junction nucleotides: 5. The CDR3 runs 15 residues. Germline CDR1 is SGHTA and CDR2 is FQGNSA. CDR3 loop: CASSLGKGADTEAFF. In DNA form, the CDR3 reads TGTGCCAGCAGCTTAGGTAAGGGGGCGGACACTGAAGCTTTCTTT.

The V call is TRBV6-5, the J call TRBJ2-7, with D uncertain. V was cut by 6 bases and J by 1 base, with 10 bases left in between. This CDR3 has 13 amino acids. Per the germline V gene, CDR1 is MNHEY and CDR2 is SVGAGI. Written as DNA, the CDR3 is TGTGCCAGCAGCCGCGACAAGTCCTACGAGCAGTACTTC. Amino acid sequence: CASSRDKSYEQYF.

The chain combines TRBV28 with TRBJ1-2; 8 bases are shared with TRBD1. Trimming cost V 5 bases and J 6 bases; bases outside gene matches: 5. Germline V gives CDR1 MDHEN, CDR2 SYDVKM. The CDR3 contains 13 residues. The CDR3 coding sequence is TGTGCCAGCAGTGCGGACAGGGTGGATGGCTACACCTTC. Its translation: CASSADRVDGYTF.

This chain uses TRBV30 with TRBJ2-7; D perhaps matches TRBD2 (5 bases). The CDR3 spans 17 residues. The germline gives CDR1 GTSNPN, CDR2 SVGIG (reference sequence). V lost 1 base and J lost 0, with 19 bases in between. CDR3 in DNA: TGTGCCTGGAGTGGGCTTCTTGCGGGCCATATCTCCTACGAGCAGTACTTC. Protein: CAWSGLLAGHISYEQYF.

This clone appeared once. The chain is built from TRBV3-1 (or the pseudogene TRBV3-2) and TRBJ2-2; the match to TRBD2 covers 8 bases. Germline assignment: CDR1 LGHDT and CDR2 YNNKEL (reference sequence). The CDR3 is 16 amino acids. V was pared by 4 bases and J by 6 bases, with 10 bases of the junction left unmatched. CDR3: CASSLPVGLGPGELFF. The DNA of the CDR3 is TGTGCCAGCAGCCTCCCGGTGGGACTAGGCCCCGGGGAGCTGTTTTTT.

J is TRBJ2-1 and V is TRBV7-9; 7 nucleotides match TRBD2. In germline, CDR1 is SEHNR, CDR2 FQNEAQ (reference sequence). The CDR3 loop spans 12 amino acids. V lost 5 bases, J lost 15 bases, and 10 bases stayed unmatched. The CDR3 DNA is TGTGCCAGCAGCCTCCGTGCGGGGGTCGGGTTCTTC. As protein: CASSLRAGVGFF. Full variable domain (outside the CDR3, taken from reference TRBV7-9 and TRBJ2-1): DTGVSQNPRHKITKRGQNVTFRCDPISEHNRLYWYRQTLGQGPEFLTYFQNEAQLEKSRLLSDRFSAERPKGSFSTLEIQRTEQGDSAMYLCASSLRAGVGFFGPGTRLTVL.

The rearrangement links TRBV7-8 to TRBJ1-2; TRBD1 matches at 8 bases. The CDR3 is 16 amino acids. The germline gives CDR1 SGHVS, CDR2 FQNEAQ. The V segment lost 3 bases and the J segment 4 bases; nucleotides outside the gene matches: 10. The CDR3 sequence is CASSLSGQGSAYGYTF. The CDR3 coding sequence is TGTGCCAGCAGCTTGTCCGGACAGGGATCGGCCTATGGCTACACCTTC.